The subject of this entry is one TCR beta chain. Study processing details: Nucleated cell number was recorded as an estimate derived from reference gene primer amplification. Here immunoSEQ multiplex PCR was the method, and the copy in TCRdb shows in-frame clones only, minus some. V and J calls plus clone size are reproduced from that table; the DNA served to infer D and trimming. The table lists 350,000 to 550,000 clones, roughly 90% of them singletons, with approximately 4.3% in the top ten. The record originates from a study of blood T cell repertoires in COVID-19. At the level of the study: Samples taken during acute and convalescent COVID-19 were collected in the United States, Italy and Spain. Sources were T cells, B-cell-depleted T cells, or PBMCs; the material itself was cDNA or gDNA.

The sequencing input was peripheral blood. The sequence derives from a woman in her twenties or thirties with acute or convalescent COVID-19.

In nucleotides, the CDR3 is TGTGACCTACACGGGGACAGGGCATCCAGGGATGAGCAGTTCTTC. As protein: CDLHGDRASRDEQFF. The chain is built from TRBV28 and TRBJ2-1; 9 bases agree with TRBD1. Germline values: CDR1 MDHEN, CDR2 SYDVKM. CDR3 length: 15 amino acids.